This entry features one TCR beta chain sequence. The CDR3 is made up of 12 amino acids. V was shortened by 6 bases and J by 3 bases, with 9 bases between the two germline ends. Germline values: CDR1 SGHTA, CDR2 FQGNSA. This sample stems from a study of T cell changes during pregnancy in multiple sclerosis. Sequencing used immunoSEQ multiplex PCR; TCRdb keeps in-frame clones, though not all of them. The data show approximately 83,000 clones, about 94% seen once. The TCR was taken from a female donor with multiple sclerosis, enrolled in a pregnancy study. The material was peripheral blood, obtained in the third trimester of pregnancy. The chain has TRBV7-2 and TRBJ2-7; TRBD1 is a possible D gene (5 bases). CDR3 amino acids: CASSYGHYEQYF. The CDR3 coding sequence is TGTGCCAGCAGTTACGGACACTACGAGCAGTACTTC.